These 30 T cell receptor beta chains originate from one sample sequenced in a study of blood T cell repertoires in COVID-19. Sequencing used immunoSEQ multiplex PCR; TCRdb keeps in-frame clones, though not all of them. This table has 190,000 or so clones, approximately 90% appearing once. Sample: peripheral blood. The receptor set was obtained from a woman aged 18-35 years who had recovered from COVID-19.

CDR3 DNA sequence: TGCGCCAGCAGCTTGGCGCTAGCGGGAGGGGGGAGTTACTACAATGAGCAGTTCTTC. This gives the protein CASSLALAGGGSYYNEQFF. The chain combines TRBV5-1 with TRBJ2-1; TRBD2 matches 12 bases. The CDR3 is 19 residues long. Trimming cost V 0 bases and J 3 bases; bases outside gene matches: 10. In germline, CDR1 is SGHRS, CDR2 YFSETQ.

This clone qualifies as medium-sized. Other DNA sequences within the sample encode an identical CDR3. V gene TRBV7-2 combines with J gene TRBJ2-5; 7 bases are shared with TRBD2. Losses at the gene ends were 1 base for V and 2 bases for J; bases not matched to a gene: 4. Germline V gives CDR1 SGHTA, CDR2 FQGNSA. The CDR3 runs 15 residues. The CDR3 protein is CASSLGGGLQETQYF. The CDR3 nucleotides read TGTGCCAGCAGCTTAGGCGGGGGACTACAAGAGACCCAGTACTTC.

The chain joins TRBV7-5 to TRBJ1-1. TRBV7-5 is noted as a pseudogene. The CDR3 length is 12 residues. The CDR3 here is CVRSPRAGEAFF. The CDR3 DNA is TGTGTCAGAAGCCCCCGGGCGGGGGAAGCTTTCTTT.

This clone was seen a single time. The chain has TRBV12-5 and TRBJ2-1; D might be TRBD2 (6 bases). The germline V and J ends were trimmed by 0 bases and 6 bases, with 12 bases remaining between them. CDR1 is LGHNT, CDR2 FRNRAP, per germline. The CDR3 is made up of 15 amino acids. The CDR3 DNA sequence: TGTGCTAGTGGTTTGGTACCGGGGGTAGGCAATGAGCAGTTCTTC. Translation: CASGLVPGVGNEQFF.

The J gene is TRBJ2-2, the V gene TRBV18; D unresolved. V was cut by 1 base and J by 1 base, with 4 bases left in between. Germline CDR1 and CDR2: KGHSH and LQKENI. The CDR3 totals 14 residues. This chain's CDR3 is CASSPLLNTGELFF. Here the CDR3 DNA reads TGTGCCAGCTCACCACTACTGAACACCGGGGAGCTGTTTTTT.

The count of this clone is one. V usage is TRBV9 and J usage is TRBJ2-2, with 8 bases matching TRBD1. The CDR3 contains 17 residues. Germline V CDR1 and CDR2: SGDLS, YYNGEE. Losses at the gene ends were 2 bases for V and 0 bases for J; bases not matched to a gene: 6. The CDR3 loop is CASSVSYRGSNTGELFF. The DNA of the CDR3 is TGTGCCAGCAGCGTCTCCTACAGGGGGTCGAACACCGGGGAGCTGTTTTTT.

J is TRBJ1-2 and V is TRBV3-1 (or the pseudogene TRBV3-2); 8 nucleotides line up with TRBD1. Germline CDR1 LGHDT, CDR2 YNNKEL (reference sequence). V was pared by 2 bases and J by 5 bases, with 7 bases of the junction left unmatched. CDR3 length: 15 residues. CDR3 nucleotide sequence: TGTGCCAGCAGCCAACAGGGGGCTGGCCCATATGGCTACACCTTC. This gives the protein CASSQQGAGPYGYTF.

Points on this clone: Other DNA sequences of this sample code for an identical CDR3. The rearrangement uses TRBV24-1 and TRBJ2-3; D is possibly TRBD1 (6 bases). Looked up from germline, CDR1 is KGHDR and CDR2 is SFDVKD. The CDR3 runs to 12 residues. The V gene lost 6 bases and the J gene lost 5 bases, with 8 bases spanning the gap. The chain's CDR3 is CATSPTGDTQYF. CDR3 nucleotide sequence: TGTGCCACCAGTCCGACAGGAGATACGCAGTATTTT.

The gene calls are TRBV7-3 and TRBJ2-6; TRBD2 matches 8 bases. The CDR3 consists of 17 residues. V was clipped by 1 base and J by 2 bases; unmatched bases: 4. Germline loops: CDR1 SGHTA, CDR2 FQGTGA. In nucleotides, the CDR3 is TGTGCCAGCAGCTTAATGGCGGGAGGAACTGGGGCCAACGTCCTGACTTTC. Residues: CASSLMAGGTGANVLTF.

The genes are TRBV28 and TRBJ2-7; no firm D call. The CDR3 totals 14 residues. With 2 bases removed from V and 2 bases from J, the gap between germline ends came to 10 bases. The germline V gene encodes CDR1 MDHEN and CDR2 SYDVKM. The CDR3 DNA sequence: TGTGCCAGCAGTTTAGCTGACAAAACCTACGAGCAGTACTTC. Its protein product is CASSLADKTYEQYF.

This chain links TRBV11-3 with TRBJ2-1, with D possibly matching TRBD2 (7 bases). Germline V gene data show CDR1 as SGHNT and CDR2 as YENEEA. The CDR3 runs 15 residues. V lost 1 base to trimming and J lost 2 bases, with 9 bases between them. CDR3 loop: CASSLVGGAYNEQFF. For the CDR3, the DNA is TGTGCCAGCAGCTTAGTAGGGGGGGCCTACAATGAGCAGTTCTTC.

The rearrangement uses TRBV11-2 and TRBJ2-7; D unclear. Germline V gene data show CDR1 as SGHAT and CDR2 as FQNNGV. CDR3 length equals 13 residues. V lost 5 bases and J 2 bases, leaving 10 bases between the germline ends. For the CDR3, the DNA is TGTGCCAGCAGCCGTGGCCAGGCCTACGAGCAGTACGTC. Protein product: CASSRGQAYEQYV.

The rearrangement links TRBV5-1 to TRBJ2-7, with D perhaps TRBD2 (5 bases). CDR1 is SGHRS, CDR2 YFSETQ, per germline. This CDR3 comprises 13 residues. Trimming removed 0 bases from V and 4 bases from J, with 8 bases in between. The chain's CDR3 is CASSLAPGYEQYV. CDR3 bases: TGCGCCAGCAGCTTGGCCCCGGGGTACGAGCAGTACGTC.

The chain combines TRBV7-2 with TRBJ2-7; a possible D gene is TRBD2 (7 bases). Germline values: CDR1 SGHTA, CDR2 FQGNSA. The CDR3 has 15 amino acids. Trimming cost V 5 bases and J 4 bases, with 18 bases left between them. Here the CDR3 DNA reads TGTGCCAGCAGCCCCCAACAGGGAGGGGGGTACGAGCAGTACTTC. As protein: CASSPQQGGGYEQYF.

This clone was seen a single time. The chain recombines TRBV28 with TRBJ2-2, with 7 bases aligning to TRBD2. This CDR3 has 15 amino acids. The germline V gene has CDR1 MDHEN and CDR2 SYDVKM. Trimming cost V 6 bases and J 7 bases; bases outside gene matches: 11. The CDR3: CASRTPSGPDGELFF. CDR3 nucleotide sequence: TGTGCCAGCAGGACTCCTAGCGGACCAGACGGGGAGCTGTTTTTT.

This clone was detected only once. The V gene is TRBV12-3 or TRBV12-4, the J gene TRBJ2-5; D is uncertain. This CDR3 has 13 residues. Trimming removed 2 bases from V and 5 bases from J, with 9 bases in between. CDR3: CASSLRRRETQYF. DNA for the CDR3: TGTGCCAGCAGTTTACGGCGGCGGGAGACCCAGTACTTC.

The rearrangement links TRBV9 to TRBJ2-2, with 13 nucleotides matching TRBD2. V was pared by 6 bases and J by 3 bases, with 2 bases of the junction left unmatched. This CDR3 is built from 15 residues. CDR1 SGDLS and CDR2 YYNGEE come from the germline V gene. The CDR3 loop is CASNGLAGDTGELFF. CDR3 sequence (DNA): TGTGCCAGCAACGGACTAGCGGGGGACACCGGGGAGCTGTTTTTT.

This sequence joins TRBV3-1 (or the pseudogene TRBV3-2) and TRBJ2-7; D may be TRBD2 (7 bases). The CDR3 sequence is 17 residues long. Per the germline V gene, CDR1 is LGHDT and CDR2 is YNNKEL (reference sequence). The germline V and J ends were trimmed by 3 bases and 2 bases, with 20 bases remaining between them. CDR3 residues: CASSQWEGTKAPYEQYF. The CDR3 DNA sequence: TGTGCCAGCAGCCAGTGGGAGGGGACAAAAGCTCCCTACGAGCAGTACTTC.

J is TRBJ2-1 and V is TRBV7-2; D is possibly TRBD1 (8 bases). The CDR3 spans 15 residues. The germline V gene has CDR1 SGHTA and CDR2 FQGNSA. V was cut by 4 bases and J by 2 bases, with 12 bases left in between. CDR3 nucleotides: TGTGCCAGCAGCTCCACAGGGGGGGCCTACAATGAGCAGTTCTTC. As protein: CASSSTGGAYNEQFF.

The V gene is TRBV5-1, the J gene TRBJ1-2; D gene ambiguous. CDR1 and CDR2 from the germline V gene are SGHRS and YFSETQ. The CDR3 contains 12 residues. The V and J ends lost 0 bases and 5 bases respectively, with 5 bases between them. The CDR3 loop is CASSLAGYGYTF. CDR3 sequence (DNA): TGCGCCAGCAGCTTGGCAGGATATGGCTACACCTTC.

The J gene is TRBJ2-3, the V gene TRBV19; 12 nucleotides agree with TRBD2. V lost 5 bases to trimming and J lost 4 bases; unmatched junction nucleotides: 4. The germline CDR1 and CDR2 sequences are LNHDA and SQIVND (reference sequence). The CDR3 is 15 amino acids. The CDR3 is CASSRLAGVPDTQYF. The CDR3 nucleotides read TGTGCCAGTAGTCGACTAGCGGGAGTCCCAGATACGCAGTATTTT.

This clone was picked up a small number of times. The chain joins TRBV5-6 to TRBJ2-2; 13 nucleotides agree with TRBD2. Losses at the gene ends were 4 bases for V and 6 bases for J; bases not matched to a gene: 6. This CDR3 has 16 residues. Germline V gene lookup returns CDR1 SGHDT and CDR2 YYEEEE. The CDR3 is CASSSWTSGRAGELFF. The CDR3 bases are TGTGCCAGCAGCAGCTGGACTAGCGGGAGAGCCGGGGAGCTGTTTTTT.

The CDR3 reads CASRPPGEHGELFF. CDR3 bases: TGTGCCAGCAGACCCCCAGGGGAACACGGGGAGCTGTTTTTT. The chain couples TRBV6-5 to TRBJ2-2, with a possible D match to TRBD1 (6 bases). Per the germline V gene, CDR1 is MNHEY and CDR2 is SVGAGI. Trimming removed 6 bases from V and 7 bases from J, with 15 bases in between. The CDR3 runs to 14 residues.

The rearrangement joins TRBV3-1 (or the pseudogene TRBV3-2) to TRBJ1-6; 7 positions match TRBD1. Germline loops: CDR1 LGHDT, CDR2 YNNKEL (reference sequence). The J segment lost 0 bases and the V segment lost 5 bases, leaving 7 bases of the junction unmatched. The CDR3 length is 17 residues. The CDR3: CASSGGTENSYNSPLHF. The DNA for the CDR3 is TGTGCCAGCAGCGGAGGGACAGAGAACTCCTATAATTCACCCCTCCACTTT.

This clone was counted a few times. The chain combines TRBV27 with TRBJ2-7; D is perhaps TRBD2 (7 bases). This CDR3 spans 14 amino acids. V was trimmed by 3 bases and J by 7 bases, leaving 16 bases between them. The germline V gene encodes CDR1 MNHEY and CDR2 SMNVEV (reference sequence). CDR3 bases: TGTGCCAGCAGTTTCCGGGGGGCGGGTTTGGAGCAGTACTTC. This codes for CASSFRGAGLEQYF.

This clone was counted once. The rearrangement uses TRBV29-1 and TRBJ2-1, with 11 bases that match TRBD2. Germline V gene data show CDR1 as SQVTM and CDR2 as ANQGSEA. This CDR3 spans 15 amino acids. Unmatched junction bases numbered 8, after V lost 5 bases and J lost 5 bases. CDR3 nucleotides: TGCAGCGTTCGCCCGGGACTAGCGGATAACAATGAGCAGTTCTTC. It is translated as CSVRPGLADNNEQFF.

This chain links TRBV6-1 with TRBJ2-2, with 9 bases that match TRBD2. The V segment lost 4 bases and the J segment 2 bases; nucleotides outside the gene matches: 5. This CDR3 contains 16 residues. Germline lookup yields CDR1 MNHNS and CDR2 SASEGT. The CDR3 region has the DNA TGTGCCAGCAGTGTACTAGCGGGCCTCAACACCGGGGAGCTGTTTTTT. This sequence encodes CASSVLAGLNTGELFF.

CDR3 DNA sequence: TGTGCCAGCAGCTTAGGGGCCCGGCGGCTAAAAGGTGGCTACACCTTC. Encoded protein: CASSLGARRLKGGYTF. The chain employs TRBV13 and TRBJ1-2; no reliable D call. Looked up from germline, CDR1 is PRHDT and CDR2 is FYEKMQ (reference sequence). V was cut by 0 bases and J by 7 bases, with 18 bases left in between. The CDR3 contains 16 residues.

In its sample, this clone was seen once. V and J are TRBV5-4 and TRBJ2-1; 7 bases line up with TRBD1. V lost 4 bases, J lost 5 bases, and 9 bases stayed unmatched. In germline, CDR1 is SGHNT, CDR2 YYREEE (reference sequence). This CDR3 has 15 residues. CDR3: CASSRRQGSNNEQFF. The CDR3 DNA is TGTGCCAGCAGCCGCCGACAGGGAAGCAACAATGAGCAGTTCTTC.

The V gene is TRBV30, the J gene TRBJ2-3; possible D gene TRBD2, 6 bases. Trimming removed 8 bases from V and 2 bases from J, with 17 bases in between. CDR3 length: 14 residues. Germline loops: CDR1 GTSNPN, CDR2 SVGIG (reference sequence). The CDR3 DNA reads as TGTGCCGTCACCCGGGACTCAAACACAGATACGCAGTATTTT. This sequence encodes CAVTRDSNTDTQYF.